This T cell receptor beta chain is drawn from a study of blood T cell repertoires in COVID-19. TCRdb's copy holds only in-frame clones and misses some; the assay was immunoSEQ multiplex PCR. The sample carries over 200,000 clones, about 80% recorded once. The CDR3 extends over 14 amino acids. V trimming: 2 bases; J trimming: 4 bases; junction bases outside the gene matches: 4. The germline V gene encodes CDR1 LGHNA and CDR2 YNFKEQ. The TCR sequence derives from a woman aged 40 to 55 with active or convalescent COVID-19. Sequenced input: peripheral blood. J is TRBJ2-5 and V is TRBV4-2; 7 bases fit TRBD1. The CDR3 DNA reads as TGTGCCAGCAGCCAACTGGGACAGATAGAGACCCAGTACTTC. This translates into CASSQLGQIETQYF.